Below, 15 T cell receptor beta chains from the same sample are listed, as sequenced in a study of shared clonotypes between healthy human individuals. Assay used: immunoSEQ multiplex PCR; TCRdb lists only in-frame clones, some missing. The repertoire holds a few million clones, 90% to 95% seen once, with under 0.45% in the top ten. Sequenced sample: naive CD4+ T cells from PBMCs. Specified subset: CD45RA+ positively selected. All receptors derive from a man aged 18 to 30 in good health. Some clones in this sample may be carry-over from other donors' samples.

The chain carries TRBV18 and TRBJ2-3; the D is unclear. Germline V gene sequence: CDR1 KGHSH, CDR2 LQKENI. Trimming shortened V by 5 bases and J by 0 bases, and 12 bases separated the two germline ends. This CDR3 comprises 15 residues. The CDR3, as DNA: TGTGCCAGCTCATCCTCTAGTAGTAGCACAGATACGCAGTATTTT. Amino acids: CASSSSSSSTDTQYF. The variable domain in full, with the rest retrieved from reference TRBV18 and TRBJ2-3, is NAGVMQNPRHLVRRRGQEARLRCSPMKGHSHVYWYRQLPEEGLKFMVYLQKENIIDESGMPKERFSAEFPKEGPSILRIQQVVRGDSAAYFCASSSSSSSTDTQYFGPGTRLTVL.

This chain links TRBV28 with TRBJ1-5; no clear D. The V end was cut by 5 bases, the J end by 4 bases, with 12 bases between. The CDR3 sequence is 14 residues long. Germline CDR1 is MDHEN and CDR2 is SYDVKM. The CDR3 bases are TGTGCCAGCAGTCTCCCCTGGGGTAATCAGCCCCAGCATTTT. Its protein product is CASSLPWGNQPQHF.

This chain links TRBV11-1 with TRBJ2-7; 7 nucleotides agree with TRBD1. Looked up from germline, CDR1 is SGHAT and CDR2 is FQDESV (reference sequence). V dropped 4 bases and J dropped 2; count of bases not matched to a gene: 5. The CDR3 loop spans 14 amino acids. The CDR3 DNA reads as TGTGCCAGCAGCTCGAGACAGGGCCCCTACGAGCAGTACTTC. Protein: CASSSRQGPYEQYF.

J is TRBJ2-3 and V is TRBV7-3; TRBD2 agrees at 11 bases. The CDR3 loop spans 15 amino acids. V trimming: 6 bases; J trimming: 1 base; junction bases outside the gene matches: 3. CDR1 and CDR2 (germline): SGHTA, FQGTGA. This CDR3 is CASRLLAGGTDTQYF. The CDR3, as DNA: TGTGCCAGCAGATTACTAGCGGGAGGCACAGATACGCAGTATTTT.

The V call is TRBV11-1, the J call TRBJ2-7; 7 positions match TRBD1. J was trimmed by 3 bases and V by 5 bases; bases with no gene match: 7. This CDR3 is 14 amino acids long. Germline V CDR1 and CDR2: SGHAT, FQDESV (reference sequence). The CDR3 sequence: CASSPRQGIYEQYF. The CDR3 DNA is TGTGCCAGCAGCCCCCGACAGGGAATCTACGAGCAGTACTTC.

This clone was picked up a small number of times. This chain connects TRBV25-1 to TRBJ2-7; 9 bases are a match to TRBD2. Germline assignment: CDR1 MGHDK and CDR2 SYGVNS. V lost 8 bases, J lost 3 bases, and 11 bases stayed unmatched. The CDR3 is 15 residues long. The CDR3 nucleotides are TGTGCCAGCTGGGGGGGTGCGACTAGCGGCTACGAGCAGTACTTC. This gives the protein CASWGGATSGYEQYF.

The rearrangement joins TRBV7-9 to TRBJ2-1; a possible D gene is TRBD1 (5 bases). From germline, CDR1 is SEHNR and CDR2 FQNEAQ (reference sequence). The germline V and J ends were trimmed by 5 bases and 0 bases, with 14 bases remaining between them. There are 16 residues in the CDR3. This CDR3 is CASSDRLAASYNEQFF. CDR3 bases: TGTGCCAGCAGCGACAGACTCGCCGCCTCCTACAATGAGCAGTTCTTC.

Concerning this clone itself: In the same sample, other DNA sequences code for this CDR3. The V gene is TRBV5-1, the J gene TRBJ2-1, with TRBD2 matching over 7 bases. The CDR3 contains 15 residues. V trimming: 0 bases; J trimming: 4 bases; junction bases outside the gene matches: 4. Germline CDR1 and CDR2: SGHRS and YFSETQ. The CDR3 spells CASSLGLADYNEQFF. Written as DNA, the CDR3 is TGCGCCAGCAGCTTGGGACTAGCAGATTACAATGAGCAGTTCTTC.

This chain links TRBV21-1 with TRBJ2-2; the table calls TRBD1, which could not be checked here. TRBV21-1 is a pseudogene locus. The CDR3 covers 16 residues. The chain's CDR3 is CARGGPDRAGTGELFF. For the CDR3, the DNA is TGTGCCAGAGGAGGTCCGGACAGGGCTGGCACCGGGGAGCTGTTTTTT.

The chain carries TRBV5-1 and TRBJ1-1; 11 bases align to TRBD1. The CDR3 length is 16 residues. V shed 4 bases, J shed 4 bases, and the junction held 9 bases outside the gene matches. Germline V gene data show CDR1 as SGHRS and CDR2 as YFSETQ. The CDR3 nucleotides are TGCGCCAGCAGCCCGAGGACAGGGGGCTTGGGCACTGAAGCTTTCTTT. It is translated as CASSPRTGGLGTEAFF.

This chain joins TRBV6-6 and TRBJ2-7; TRBD1 might be the D (6 bases). Trimming removed 3 bases from V and 0 bases from J, with 12 bases in between. Germline-derived CDR1 and CDR2 are MNHNY and SVGAGI (reference sequence). The CDR3 extends over 15 amino acids. The chain's CDR3 is CASSYPGTLSYEQYF. CDR3 bases: TGTGCCAGCAGTTATCCCGGGACACTCTCCTACGAGCAGTACTTC.

J is TRBJ2-3 and V is TRBV7-2; perhaps TRBD1 as D (6 bases). Trimming took off 6 bases at V and 1 base at J, with 14 bases between the two ends. Germline CDR1 and CDR2: SGHTA and FQGNSA. This CDR3 region has 15 residues. The CDR3 here is CASRSWGPGTDTQYF. In nucleotides, the CDR3 is TGTGCCAGCAGGAGTTGGGGGCCGGGCACAGATACGCAGTATTTT.

The genes are TRBV10-3 and TRBJ1-5, with D perhaps matching TRBD1 (6 bases). Germline lookup yields CDR1 ENHRY and CDR2 SYGVKD. This CDR3 has 16 residues. V lost 3 bases and J lost 0, with 12 bases in between. The CDR3 reads CAISDTTGTSNQPQHF. In DNA, the CDR3 is TGTGCCATCAGTGATACAACAGGGACTAGCAATCAGCCCCAGCATTTT.

The chain employs TRBV9 and TRBJ2-3, with D unclear. Germline V gene data show CDR1 as SGDLS and CDR2 as YYNGEE. The CDR3 contains 15 residues. Trimming pared 0 bases from V and 4 bases from J, leaving 12 bases between. The CDR3 is CASSVVGRSPDTQYF. DNA for the CDR3: TGTGCCAGCAGCGTAGTGGGTCGGAGCCCAGATACGCAGTATTTT. Based on the CDR3 plus reference TRBV9 and TRBJ2-3, the full variable domain is DSGVTQTPKHLITATGQRVTLRCSPRSGDLSVYWYQQSLDQGLQFLIQYYNGEERAKGNILERFSAQQFPDLHSELNLSSLELGDSALYFCASSVVGRSPDTQYFGPGTRLTVL.

As to this clone: The sample carries other DNA sequences with the same CDR3. The chain uses TRBV28 and TRBJ2-5, with D perhaps matching TRBD1 or TRBD2 (5 bases each). The CDR3 is made up of 12 amino acids. In germline, CDR1 is MDHEN, CDR2 SYDVKM. Trimming pared 3 bases from V and 5 bases from J, leaving 7 bases between. The CDR3 nucleotides read TGTGCCAGCAGTTTGGGGGAGGAGACCCAGTACTTC. Encoded protein: CASSLGEETQYF.